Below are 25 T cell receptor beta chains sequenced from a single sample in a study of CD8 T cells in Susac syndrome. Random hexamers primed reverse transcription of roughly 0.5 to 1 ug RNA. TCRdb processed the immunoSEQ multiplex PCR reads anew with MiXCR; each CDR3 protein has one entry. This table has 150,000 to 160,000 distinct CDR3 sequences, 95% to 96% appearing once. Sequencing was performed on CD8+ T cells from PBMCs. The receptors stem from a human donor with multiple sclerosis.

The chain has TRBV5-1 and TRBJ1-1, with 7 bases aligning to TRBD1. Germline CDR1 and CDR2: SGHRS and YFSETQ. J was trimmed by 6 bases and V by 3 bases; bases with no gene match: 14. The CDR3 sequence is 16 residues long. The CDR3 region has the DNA TGCGCCAGCAGCTCCAGGGGGAGTTACGATATGCCTGAAGCTTTCTTT. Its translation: CASSSRGSYDMPEAFF.

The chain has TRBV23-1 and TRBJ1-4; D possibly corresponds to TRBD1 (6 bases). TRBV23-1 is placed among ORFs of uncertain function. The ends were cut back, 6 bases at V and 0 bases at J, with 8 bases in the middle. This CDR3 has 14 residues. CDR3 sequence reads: CASSRQATNEKLFF. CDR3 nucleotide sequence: TGCGCCAGCAGCCGACAGGCAACTAATGAAAAACTGTTTTTT.

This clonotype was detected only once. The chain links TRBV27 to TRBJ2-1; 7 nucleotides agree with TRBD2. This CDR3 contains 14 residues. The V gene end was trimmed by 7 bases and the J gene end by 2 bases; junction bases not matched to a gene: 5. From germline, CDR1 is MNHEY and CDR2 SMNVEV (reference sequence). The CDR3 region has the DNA TGTGCCAGCAACCGAGCGGGGACCTACAATGAGCAGTTCTTC. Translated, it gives CASNRAGTYNEQFF.

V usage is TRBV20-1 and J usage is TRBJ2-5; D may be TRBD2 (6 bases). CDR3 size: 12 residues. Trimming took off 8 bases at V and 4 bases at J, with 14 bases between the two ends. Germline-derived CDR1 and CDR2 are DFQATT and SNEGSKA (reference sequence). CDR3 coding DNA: TGCAGTACGACTAGTATTGGAGAGACCCAGTACTTC. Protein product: CSTTSIGETQYF.

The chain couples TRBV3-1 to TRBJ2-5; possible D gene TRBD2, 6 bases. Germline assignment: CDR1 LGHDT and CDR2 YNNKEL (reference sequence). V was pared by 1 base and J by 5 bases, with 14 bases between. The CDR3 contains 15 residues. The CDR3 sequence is CASSQAGGSRETQYF. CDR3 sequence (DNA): TGTGCCAGCAGCCAAGCAGGAGGGTCTAGGGAGACCCAGTACTTC.

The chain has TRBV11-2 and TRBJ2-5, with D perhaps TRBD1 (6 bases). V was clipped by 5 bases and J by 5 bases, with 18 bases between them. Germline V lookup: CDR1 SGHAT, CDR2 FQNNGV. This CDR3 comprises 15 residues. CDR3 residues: CASSESRGRVETQYF. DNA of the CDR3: TGTGCCAGCAGCGAGAGCAGGGGAAGAGTGGAGACCCAGTACTTC.

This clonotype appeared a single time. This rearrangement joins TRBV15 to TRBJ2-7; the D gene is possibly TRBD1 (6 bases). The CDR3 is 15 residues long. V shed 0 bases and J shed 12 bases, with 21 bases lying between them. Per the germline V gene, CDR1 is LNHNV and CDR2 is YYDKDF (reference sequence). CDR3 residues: CATSRDDRVDRRRYF. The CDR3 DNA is TGTGCCACCAGCAGAGATGATAGGGTCGACAGGAGAAGGTACTTC.

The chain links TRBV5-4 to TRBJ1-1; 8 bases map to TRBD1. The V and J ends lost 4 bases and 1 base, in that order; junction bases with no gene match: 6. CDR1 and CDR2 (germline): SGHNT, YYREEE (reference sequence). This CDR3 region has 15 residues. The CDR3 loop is CASSIPTGENTEAFF. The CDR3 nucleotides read TGTGCCAGCAGCATTCCGACAGGGGAGAACACTGAAGCTTTCTTT.

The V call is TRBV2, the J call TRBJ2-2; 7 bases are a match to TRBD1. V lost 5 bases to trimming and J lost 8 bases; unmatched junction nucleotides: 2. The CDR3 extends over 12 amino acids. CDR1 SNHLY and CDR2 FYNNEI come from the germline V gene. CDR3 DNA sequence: TGTGCCAGCAGTTCGGACAGGGGGGAGCTGTTTTTT. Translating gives CASSSDRGELFF.

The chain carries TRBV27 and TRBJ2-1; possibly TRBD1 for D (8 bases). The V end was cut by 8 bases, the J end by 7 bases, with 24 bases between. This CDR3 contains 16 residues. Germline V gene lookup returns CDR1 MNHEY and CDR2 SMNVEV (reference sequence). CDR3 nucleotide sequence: TGTGCCAGCGAAGGGAGGGTTTCAGGGGGCCCGAATGAGCAGTTCTTC. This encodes CASEGRVSGGPNEQFF.

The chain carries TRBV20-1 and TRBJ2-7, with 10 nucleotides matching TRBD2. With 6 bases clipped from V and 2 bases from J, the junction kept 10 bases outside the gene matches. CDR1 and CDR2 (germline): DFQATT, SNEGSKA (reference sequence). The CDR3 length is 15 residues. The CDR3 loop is CSAEELAGNAYEQYF. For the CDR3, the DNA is TGCAGTGCAGAGGAACTAGCGGGGAACGCCTACGAGCAGTACTTC.

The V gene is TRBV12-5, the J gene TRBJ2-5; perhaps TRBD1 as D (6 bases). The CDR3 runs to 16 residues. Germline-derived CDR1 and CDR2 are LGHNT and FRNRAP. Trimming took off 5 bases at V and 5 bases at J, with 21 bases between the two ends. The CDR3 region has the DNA TGTGCTAGTGGTATACACCGACAGGCTAAAGAGGAGACCCAGTACTTC. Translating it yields CASGIHRQAKEETQYF.

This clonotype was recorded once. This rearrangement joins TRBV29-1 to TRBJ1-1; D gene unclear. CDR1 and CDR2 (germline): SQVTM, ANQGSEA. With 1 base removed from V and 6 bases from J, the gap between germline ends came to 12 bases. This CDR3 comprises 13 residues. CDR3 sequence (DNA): TGCAGCGTTGAAGGCGGAGATGTCGCTGAAGCTTTCTTT. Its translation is CSVEGGDVAEAFF.

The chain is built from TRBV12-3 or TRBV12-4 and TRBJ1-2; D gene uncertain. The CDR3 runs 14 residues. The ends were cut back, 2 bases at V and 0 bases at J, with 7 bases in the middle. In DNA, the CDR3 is TGTGCCAGCAGTTTAAGCGGAGCTAACTATGGCTACACCTTC. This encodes CASSLSGANYGYTF.

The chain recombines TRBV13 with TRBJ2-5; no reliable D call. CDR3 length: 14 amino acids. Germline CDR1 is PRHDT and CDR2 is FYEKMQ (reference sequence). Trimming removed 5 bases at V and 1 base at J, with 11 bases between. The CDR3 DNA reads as TGTGCCAGCAGCCTCCGACTGACCCAAGAGACCCAGTACTTC. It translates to CASSLRLTQETQYF.

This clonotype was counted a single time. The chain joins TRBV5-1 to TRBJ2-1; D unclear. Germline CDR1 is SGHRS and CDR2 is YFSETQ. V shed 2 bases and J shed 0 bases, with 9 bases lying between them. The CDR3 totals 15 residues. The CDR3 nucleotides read TGCGCCAGCAGCTTCGCACAAAGCTCCTACAATGAGCAGTTCTTC. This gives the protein CASSFAQSSYNEQFF.

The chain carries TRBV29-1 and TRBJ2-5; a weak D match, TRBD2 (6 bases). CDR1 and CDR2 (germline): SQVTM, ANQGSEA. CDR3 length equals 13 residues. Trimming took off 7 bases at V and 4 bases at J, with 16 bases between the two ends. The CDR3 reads CSGNAGGIETQYF. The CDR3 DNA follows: TGCAGCGGGAACGCCGGGGGAATAGAGACCCAGTACTTC.

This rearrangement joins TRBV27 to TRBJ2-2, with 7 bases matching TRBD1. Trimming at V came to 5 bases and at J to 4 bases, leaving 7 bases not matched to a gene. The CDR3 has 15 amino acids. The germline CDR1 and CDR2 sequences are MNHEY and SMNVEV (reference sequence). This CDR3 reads CASSPDRDRTGELFF. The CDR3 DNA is TGTGCCAGCAGTCCCGACAGGGATCGCACCGGGGAGCTGTTTTTT.

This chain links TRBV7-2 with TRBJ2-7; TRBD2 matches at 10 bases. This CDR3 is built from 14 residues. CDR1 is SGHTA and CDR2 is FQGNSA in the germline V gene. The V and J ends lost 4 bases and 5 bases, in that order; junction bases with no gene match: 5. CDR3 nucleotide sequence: TGTGCCAGCAGCTCCCAGCGGGGGGGCGACGAGCAGTACGTC. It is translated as CASSSQRGGDEQYV.

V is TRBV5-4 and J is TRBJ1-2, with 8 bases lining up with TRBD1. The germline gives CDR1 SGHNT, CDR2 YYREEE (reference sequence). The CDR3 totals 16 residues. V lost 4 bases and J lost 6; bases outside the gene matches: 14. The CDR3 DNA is TGTGCCAGCAGCACGGGACAGGCCCTAAGTATCGATGGCTACACCTTC. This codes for CASSTGQALSIDGYTF.

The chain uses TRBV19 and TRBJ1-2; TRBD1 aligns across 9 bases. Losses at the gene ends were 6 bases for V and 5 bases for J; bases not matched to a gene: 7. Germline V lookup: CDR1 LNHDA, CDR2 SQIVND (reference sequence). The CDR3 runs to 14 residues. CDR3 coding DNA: TGTGCCAGTAGGGGACAGGGCGATCAATATGGCTACACCTTC. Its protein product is CASRGQGDQYGYTF.

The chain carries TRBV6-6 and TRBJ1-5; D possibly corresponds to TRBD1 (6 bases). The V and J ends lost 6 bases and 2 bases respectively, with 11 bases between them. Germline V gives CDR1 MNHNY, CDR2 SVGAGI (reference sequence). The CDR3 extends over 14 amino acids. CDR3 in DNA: TGTGCCAGCAGAACAGGGCTCGGCAATCAGCCCCAGCATTTT. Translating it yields CASRTGLGNQPQHF.

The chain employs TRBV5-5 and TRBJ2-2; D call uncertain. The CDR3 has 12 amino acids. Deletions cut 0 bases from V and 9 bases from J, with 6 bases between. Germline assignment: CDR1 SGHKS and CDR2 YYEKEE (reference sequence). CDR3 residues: CASSLDVRELFF. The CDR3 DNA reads TGTGCCAGCAGCTTGGATGTCAGGGAGCTGTTTTTT.

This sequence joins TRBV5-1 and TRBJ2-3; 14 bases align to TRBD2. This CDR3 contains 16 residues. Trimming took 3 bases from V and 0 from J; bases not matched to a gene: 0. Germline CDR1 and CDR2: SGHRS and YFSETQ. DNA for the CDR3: TGCGCCAGCAGCTGGACTAGCGGGGGGAGCACAGATACGCAGTATTTT. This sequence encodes CASSWTSGGSTDTQYF.

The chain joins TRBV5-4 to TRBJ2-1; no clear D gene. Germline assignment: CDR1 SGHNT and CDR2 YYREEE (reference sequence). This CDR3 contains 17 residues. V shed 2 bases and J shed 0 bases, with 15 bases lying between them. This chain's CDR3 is CASSFLVTASSYNEQFF. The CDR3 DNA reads TGTGCCAGCAGCTTTTTGGTAACTGCCAGCTCCTACAATGAGCAGTTCTTC.